The 10 T cell receptor beta chains reported below all come from one sample, sequenced in a study of blood T cell repertoires in COVID-19. Sequencing used immunoSEQ multiplex PCR; TCRdb keeps in-frame clones, though not all of them. The sample has about 150,000 clones; 88% are singletons. Input material: peripheral blood. These receptors were collected from a human donor in a cohort sampled during active COVID-19.

V and J are TRBV5-1 and TRBJ2-7; TRBD2 agrees at 10 bases. Looked up from germline, CDR1 is SGHRS and CDR2 is YFSETQ. V shed 4 bases and J 2 bases; nucleotides not matched to a gene: 6. This CDR3 is built from 15 residues. The CDR3 DNA reads TGCGCCAGCAGCCGGACTAGCGGAGGACCCTACGAGCAGTACTTC. It encodes CASSRTSGGPYEQYF.

The chain carries TRBV7-9 and TRBJ1-5, with TRBD1 matching over 8 bases. This CDR3 is built from 14 residues. V was clipped by 4 bases and J by 6 bases; unmatched bases: 5. In germline, CDR1 is SEHNR, CDR2 FQNEAQ (reference sequence). CDR3 nucleotide sequence: TGTGCCAGCAGCTCGACAGGGGTGGGTCAGCCCCAGCATTTT. It yields the protein CASSSTGVGQPQHF.

This rearrangement joins TRBV6-6 to TRBJ2-5; D remains unclear. The CDR3 contains 14 residues. Trimming removed 0 bases from V and 5 bases from J, with 10 bases in between. CDR1 is MNHNY and CDR2 is SVGAGI in the germline V gene (reference sequence). Written as DNA, the CDR3 is TGTGCCAGCAGTTACTCTCAATCCGGGGAGACCCAGTACTTC. Translating gives CASSYSQSGETQYF.

The chain couples TRBV9 to TRBJ2-1, with 12 bases matching TRBD2. From germline, CDR1 is SGDLS and CDR2 YYNGEE. V shed 4 bases and J 8 bases; nucleotides not matched to a gene: 7. CDR3 size: 15 residues. The CDR3 reads CASSLGTSGWYEQFF. CDR3 in DNA: TGTGCCAGCAGCCTCGGGACTAGCGGGTGGTATGAGCAGTTCTTC.

This clone was seen a single time. The chain is built from TRBV15 and TRBJ2-7, with a tentative D call TRBD2 (6 bases). Trimming removed 0 bases from V and 3 bases from J, with 15 bases in between. Per germline, CDR1 LNHNV and CDR2 YYDKDF (reference sequence). CDR3 length: 16 amino acids. CDR3 sequence (DNA): TGTGCCACCAGCAGAGACCGGGACTTAACTTTCTACGAGCAGTACTTC. Its translation is CATSRDRDLTFYEQYF.

The V gene is TRBV7-3, the J gene TRBJ2-7, with 11 positions matching TRBD2. Germline V gene lookup returns CDR1 SGHTA and CDR2 FQGTGA. The CDR3 length is 14 residues. V shed 5 bases and J 7 bases; nucleotides not matched to a gene: 7. CDR3: CASSRSGGASEQYF. CDR3 DNA sequence: TGTGCCAGCAGCCGTAGCGGGGGGGCGTCGGAGCAGTACTTC.

This rearrangement joins TRBV5-1 to TRBJ2-7; TRBD1 matches at 11 bases. The germline gives CDR1 SGHRS, CDR2 YFSETQ. The CDR3 runs to 16 residues. Germline trimming cut 7 bases from V and 7 bases from J; bases unmatched to any gene: 16. For the CDR3, the DNA is TGCGCCAGCTCTCTTGCCGGGACAGGGGGTTTCGGGGAGCAGTACTTC. Translating it yields CASSLAGTGGFGEQYF.

The chain is built from TRBV6-5 and TRBJ1-1, with D possibly being TRBD1 (6 bases). The CDR3 sequence is 14 residues long. The V and J ends lost 0 bases and 3 bases respectively, with 8 bases between them. Germline V gene lookup returns CDR1 MNHEY and CDR2 SVGAGI. CDR3 in DNA: TGTGCCAGCAGTTACTCGACAGGTTACACTGAAGCTTTCTTT. The encoded protein is CASSYSTGYTEAFF.

The CDR3 DNA sequence: TGTGCCAGCAGCGCAACGACTAGCGGGGGTTACAATGAGCAGTTCTTC. Translated: CASSATTSGGYNEQFF. The rearrangement uses TRBV5-5 and TRBJ2-1; TRBD2 matches 12 bases. In germline, CDR1 is SGHKS, CDR2 YYEKEE (reference sequence). The CDR3 consists of 16 residues. The J segment lost 4 bases and the V segment lost 4 bases, leaving 6 bases of the junction unmatched.

The gene calls are TRBV14 and TRBJ2-7; 9 bases are shared with TRBD2. This CDR3 region has 15 residues. The V and J ends lost 3 bases and 6 bases, in that order; junction bases with no gene match: 9. Looked up from germline, CDR1 is SGHDN and CDR2 is FVKESK. CDR3 residues: CASSQALAGGFEQYF. In DNA, the CDR3 is TGTGCCAGCAGCCAGGCTCTTGCGGGGGGGTTCGAGCAGTACTTC.